This T cell receptor (beta chain) was found in a study of blood T cell repertoires in COVID-19. Study context: COVID-19 samples from acute and convalescent phases originated in the United States, Italy and Spain. Sources were T cells, B-cell-depleted T cells, or PBMCs; the material itself was cDNA or gDNA.

The method was immunoSEQ multiplex PCR; TCRdb's version includes in-frame clones alone and lacks a portion of them. The data show 360,000 or so clones, with about nine tenths seen just once and 1% held by the top ten. This clonotype was sampled from a woman under 40 who had been exposed to COVID-19. The specimen sequenced was PBMCs or T cells enriched from blood (not recorded which).

The CDR3 sequence: CATRETGNTEAFF. As DNA, the CDR3 is TGTGCCACCAGAGAGACAGGGAACACTGAAGCTTTCTTT. The chain links TRBV24-1 to TRBJ1-1, with D tentatively TRBD1 (6 bases). Trimming shortened V by 7 bases and J by 1 base, and 9 bases separated the two germline ends. Germline V gene sequence: CDR1 KGHDR, CDR2 SFDVKD. CDR3 length: 13 amino acids.